What follows is one TCR beta chain and its context. This entry belongs to a study of technical replicates of blood from several donors. This table comes from immunoSEQ multiplex PCR, and its TCRdb copy is limited to in-frame clones, with some not included. The table has tens of thousands of clones, around 87% seen once. This TCR came from a human donor in good health. Some clones in this sample may be carry-over from other donors' samples. Sequencing input: PBMCs.

The CDR3 DNA reads TGTGCCAGCAGCTTGGGTGGGACAGGGGGCAATCACTATGGCTACACCTTC. This sequence encodes CASSLGGTGGNHYGYTF. The chain couples TRBV5-4 to TRBJ1-2; the match to TRBD1 covers 12 bases. The germline gives CDR1 SGHNT, CDR2 YYREEE (reference sequence). V dropped 0 bases and J dropped 3; count of bases not matched to a gene: 6. CDR3 length: 17 amino acids. The full variable domain, with the rest looked up from reference TRBV5-4 and TRBJ1-2, is ETGVTQSPTHLIKTRGQQVTLRCSSQSGHNTVSWYQQALGQGPQFIFQYYREEENGRGNFPPRFSGLQFPNYSSELNVNALELDDSALYLCASSLGGTGGNHYGYTFGSGTRLTVV.